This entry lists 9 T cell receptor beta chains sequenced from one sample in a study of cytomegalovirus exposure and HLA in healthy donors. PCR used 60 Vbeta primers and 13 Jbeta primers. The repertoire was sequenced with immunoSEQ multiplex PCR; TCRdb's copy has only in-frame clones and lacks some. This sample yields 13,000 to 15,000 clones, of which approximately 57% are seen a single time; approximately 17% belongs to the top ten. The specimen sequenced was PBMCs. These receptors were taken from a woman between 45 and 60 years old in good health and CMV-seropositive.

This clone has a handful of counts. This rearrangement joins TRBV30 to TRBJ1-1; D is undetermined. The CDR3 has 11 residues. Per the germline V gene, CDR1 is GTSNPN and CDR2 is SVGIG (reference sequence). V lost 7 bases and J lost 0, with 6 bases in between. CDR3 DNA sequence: TGTGCCTCGGGAATGAACACTGAAGCTTTCTTT. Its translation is CASGMNTEAFF.

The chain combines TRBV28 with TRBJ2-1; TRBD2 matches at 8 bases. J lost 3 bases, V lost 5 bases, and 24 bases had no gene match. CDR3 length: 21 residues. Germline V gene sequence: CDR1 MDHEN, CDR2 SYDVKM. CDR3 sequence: CASSASGRVAGFLPIYNEQFF. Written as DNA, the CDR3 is TGTGCCAGCAGTGCCTCGGGGCGAGTAGCGGGATTTCTCCCGATCTACAATGAGCAGTTCTTC.

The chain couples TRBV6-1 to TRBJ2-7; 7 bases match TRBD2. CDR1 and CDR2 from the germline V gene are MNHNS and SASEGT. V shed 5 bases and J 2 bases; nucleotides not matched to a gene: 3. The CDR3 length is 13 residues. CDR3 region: CASSRDYPYEQYF. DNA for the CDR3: TGTGCCAGCAGTCGGGACTACCCCTACGAGCAGTACTTC.

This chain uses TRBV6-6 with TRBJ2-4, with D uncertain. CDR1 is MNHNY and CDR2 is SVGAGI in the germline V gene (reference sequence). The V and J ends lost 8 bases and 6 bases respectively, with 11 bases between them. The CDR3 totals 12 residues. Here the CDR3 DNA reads TGTGCCAGCTTTTCCCCCCTAAACATTCAGTACTTC. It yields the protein CASFSPLNIQYF.

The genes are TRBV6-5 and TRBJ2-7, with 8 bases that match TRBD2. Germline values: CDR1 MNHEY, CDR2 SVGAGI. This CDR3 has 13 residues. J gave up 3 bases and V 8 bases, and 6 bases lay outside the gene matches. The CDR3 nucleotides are TGTGCCAGCCCCGGTGCGGGGGGCTACGAGCAGTACTTC. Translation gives CASPGAGGYEQYF.

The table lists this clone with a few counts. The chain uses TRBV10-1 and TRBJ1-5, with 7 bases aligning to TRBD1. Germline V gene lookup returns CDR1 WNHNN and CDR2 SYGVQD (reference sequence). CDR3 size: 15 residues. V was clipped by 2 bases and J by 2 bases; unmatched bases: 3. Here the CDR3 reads CASSEQGGGNQPQHF. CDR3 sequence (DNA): TGCGCCAGCAGTGAGCAGGGGGGCGGCAATCAGCCCCAGCATTTT.

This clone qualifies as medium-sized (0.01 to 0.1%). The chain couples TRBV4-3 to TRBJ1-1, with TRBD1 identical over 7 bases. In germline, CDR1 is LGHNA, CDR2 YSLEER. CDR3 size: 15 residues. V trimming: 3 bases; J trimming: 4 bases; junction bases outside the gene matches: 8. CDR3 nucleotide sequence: TGCGCCAGCAGCCAGGAGACAGGGTTGCGCACTGAAGCTTTCTTT. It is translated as CASSQETGLRTEAFF.

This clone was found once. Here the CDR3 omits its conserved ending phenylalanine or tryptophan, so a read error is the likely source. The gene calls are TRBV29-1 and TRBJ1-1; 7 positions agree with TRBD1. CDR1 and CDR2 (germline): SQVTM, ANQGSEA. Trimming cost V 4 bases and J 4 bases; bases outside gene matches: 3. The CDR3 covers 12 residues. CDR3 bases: TGCAGCGTTGCCGACAGGGTCACTGAAGCTTTCCTT. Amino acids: CSVADRVTEAFL.

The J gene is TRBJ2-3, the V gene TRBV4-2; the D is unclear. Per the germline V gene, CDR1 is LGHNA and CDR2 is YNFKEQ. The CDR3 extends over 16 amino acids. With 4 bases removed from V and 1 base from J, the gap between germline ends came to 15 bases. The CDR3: CASSRGIQSGTDTQYF. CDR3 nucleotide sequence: TGTGCCAGCAGCCGTGGTATTCAAAGCGGCACAGATACGCAGTATTTT.